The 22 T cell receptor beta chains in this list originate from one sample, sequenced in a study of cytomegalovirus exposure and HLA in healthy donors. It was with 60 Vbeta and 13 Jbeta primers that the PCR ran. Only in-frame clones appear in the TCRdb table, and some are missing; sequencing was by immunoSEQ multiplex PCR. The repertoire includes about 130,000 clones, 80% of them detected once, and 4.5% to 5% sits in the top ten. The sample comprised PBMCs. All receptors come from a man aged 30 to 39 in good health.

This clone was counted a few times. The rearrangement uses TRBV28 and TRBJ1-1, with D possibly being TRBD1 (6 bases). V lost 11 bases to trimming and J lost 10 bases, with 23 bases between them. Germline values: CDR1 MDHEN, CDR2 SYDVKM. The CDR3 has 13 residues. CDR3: CAGRGVRAKGAFF. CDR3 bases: TGTGCCGGGAGGGGGGTCAGGGCGAAGGGAGCTTTCTTT.

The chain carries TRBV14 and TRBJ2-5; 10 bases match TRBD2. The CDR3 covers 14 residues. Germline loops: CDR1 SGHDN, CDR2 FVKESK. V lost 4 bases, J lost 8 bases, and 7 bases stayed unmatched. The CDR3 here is CASSPSGGPRTQYF. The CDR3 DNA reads TGTGCCAGCAGCCCTAGCGGGGGCCCAAGAACCCAGTACTTC.

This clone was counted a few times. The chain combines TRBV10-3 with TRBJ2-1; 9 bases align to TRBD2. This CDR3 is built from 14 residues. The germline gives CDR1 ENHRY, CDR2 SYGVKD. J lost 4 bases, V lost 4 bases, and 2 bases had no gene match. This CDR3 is CAISVREGYNEQFF. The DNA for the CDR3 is TGTGCCATCAGTGTGCGGGAGGGATACAATGAGCAGTTCTTC.

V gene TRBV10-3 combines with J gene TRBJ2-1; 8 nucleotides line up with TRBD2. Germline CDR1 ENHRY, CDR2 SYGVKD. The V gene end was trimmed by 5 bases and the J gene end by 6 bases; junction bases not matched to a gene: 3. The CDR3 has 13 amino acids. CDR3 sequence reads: CAISPGTSNEQFF. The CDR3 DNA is TGTGCCATCAGTCCCGGGACTAGCAATGAGCAGTTCTTC.

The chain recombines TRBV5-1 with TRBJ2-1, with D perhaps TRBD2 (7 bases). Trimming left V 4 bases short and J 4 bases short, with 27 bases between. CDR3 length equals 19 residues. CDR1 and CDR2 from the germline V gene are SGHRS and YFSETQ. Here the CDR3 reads CASSHRTAGLGLGYNEQFF. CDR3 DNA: TGCGCCAGCAGCCACAGGACAGCAGGGTTAGGACTAGGGTACAATGAGCAGTTCTTC.

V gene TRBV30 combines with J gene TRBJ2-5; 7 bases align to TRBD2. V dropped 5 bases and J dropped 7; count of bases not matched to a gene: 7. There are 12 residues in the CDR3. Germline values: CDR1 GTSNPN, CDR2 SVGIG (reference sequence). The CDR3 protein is CAWGEGPGTQYF. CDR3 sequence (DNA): TGTGCCTGGGGGGAGGGTCCGGGGACCCAGTACTTC.

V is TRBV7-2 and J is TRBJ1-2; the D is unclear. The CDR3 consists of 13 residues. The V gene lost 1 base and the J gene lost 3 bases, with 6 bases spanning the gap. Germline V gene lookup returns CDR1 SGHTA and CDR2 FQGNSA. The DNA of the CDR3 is TGTGCCAGCAGCTTAGACGGGGACTATGGCTACACCTTC. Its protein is CASSLDGDYGYTF.

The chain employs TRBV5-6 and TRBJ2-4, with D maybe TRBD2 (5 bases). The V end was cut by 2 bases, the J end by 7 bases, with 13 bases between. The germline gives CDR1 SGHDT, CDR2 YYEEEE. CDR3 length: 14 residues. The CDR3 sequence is CASSLLEAANIQYF. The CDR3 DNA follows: TGTGCCAGCAGCTTACTAGAGGCGGCCAACATTCAGTACTTC.

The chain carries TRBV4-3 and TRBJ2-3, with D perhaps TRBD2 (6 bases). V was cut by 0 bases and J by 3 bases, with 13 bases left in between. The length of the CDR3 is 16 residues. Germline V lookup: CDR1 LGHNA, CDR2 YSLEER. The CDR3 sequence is CASSQDGLGRTDTQYF. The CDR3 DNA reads TGCGCCAGCAGCCAAGACGGACTGGGGAGGACAGATACGCAGTATTTT.

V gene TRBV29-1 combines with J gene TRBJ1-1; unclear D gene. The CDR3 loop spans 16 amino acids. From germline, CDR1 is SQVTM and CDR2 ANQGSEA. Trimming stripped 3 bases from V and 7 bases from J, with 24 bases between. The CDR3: CSVDPRRPSEEHEAFF. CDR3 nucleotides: TGCAGCGTTGACCCGCGAAGGCCCTCAGAGGAGCATGAAGCTTTCTTT.

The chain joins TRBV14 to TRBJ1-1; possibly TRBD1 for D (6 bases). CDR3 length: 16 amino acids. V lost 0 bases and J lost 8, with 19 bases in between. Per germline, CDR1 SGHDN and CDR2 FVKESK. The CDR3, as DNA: TGTGCCAGCAGCCAAGAAGTGGGGATACCGACAGGAGAAGCTTTCTTT. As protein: CASSQEVGIPTGEAFF. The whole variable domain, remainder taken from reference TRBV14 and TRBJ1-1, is EAGVTQFPSHSVIEKGQTVTLRCDPISGHDNLYWYRRVMGKEIKFLLHFVKESKQDESGMPNNRFLAERTGGTYSTLKVQPAELEDSGVYFCASSQEVGIPTGEAFFGQGTRLTVV.

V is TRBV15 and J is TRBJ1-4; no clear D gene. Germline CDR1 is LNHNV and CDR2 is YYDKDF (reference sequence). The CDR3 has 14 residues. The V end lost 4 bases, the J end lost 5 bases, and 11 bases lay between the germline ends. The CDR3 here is CATSKHPGNEKLFF. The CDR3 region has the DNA TGTGCCACCAGCAAACATCCGGGGAATGAAAAACTGTTTTTT.

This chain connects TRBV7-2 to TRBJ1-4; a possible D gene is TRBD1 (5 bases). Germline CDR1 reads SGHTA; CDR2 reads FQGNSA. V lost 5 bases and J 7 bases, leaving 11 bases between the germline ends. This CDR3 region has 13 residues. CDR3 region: CASSGRVSEKLFF. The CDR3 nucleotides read TGTGCCAGCAGCGGCAGGGTATCTGAAAAACTGTTTTTT.

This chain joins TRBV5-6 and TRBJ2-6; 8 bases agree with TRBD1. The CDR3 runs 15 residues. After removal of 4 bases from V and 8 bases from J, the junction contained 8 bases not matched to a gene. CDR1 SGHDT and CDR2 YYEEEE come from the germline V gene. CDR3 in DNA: TGTGCCAGCAGCCCAGGGACAGGAGTGTCCAACGTCCTGACTTTC. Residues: CASSPGTGVSNVLTF.

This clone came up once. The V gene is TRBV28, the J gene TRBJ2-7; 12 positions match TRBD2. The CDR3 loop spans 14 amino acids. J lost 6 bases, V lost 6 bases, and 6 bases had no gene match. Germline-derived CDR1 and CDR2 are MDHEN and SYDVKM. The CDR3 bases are TGTGCCAGCAGGTCTAGCGGGAGGGTACCCGAGCAGTACTTC. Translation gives CASRSSGRVPEQYF. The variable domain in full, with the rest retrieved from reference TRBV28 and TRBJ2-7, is DVKVTQSSRYLVKRTGEKVFLECVQDMDHENMFWYRQDPGLGLRLIYFSYDVKMKEKGDIPEGYSVSREKKERFSLILESASTNQTSMYLCASRSSGRVPEQYFGPGTRLTVT.

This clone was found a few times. The CDR3, as DNA: TGCGCCAGCAGCCAGGTGGGACTGTCCATATATAATGAAAAACTGTTTTTT. Translated, it gives CASSQVGLSIYNEKLFF. V and J are TRBV4-1 and TRBJ1-4; the D gene is possibly TRBD1 (5 bases). The CDR3 spans 17 residues. Germline CDR1 and CDR2: MGHRA and YSYEKL. The V end was cut by 3 bases, the J end by 4 bases, with 18 bases between.

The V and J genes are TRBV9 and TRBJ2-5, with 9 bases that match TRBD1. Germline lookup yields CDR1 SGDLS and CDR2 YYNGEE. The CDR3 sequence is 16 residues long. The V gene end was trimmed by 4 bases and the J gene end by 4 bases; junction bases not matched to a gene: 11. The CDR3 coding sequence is TGTGCCAGCAGCCCAACGACAGGGGGACGGGGAGAGACCCAGTACTTC. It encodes CASSPTTGGRGETQYF.

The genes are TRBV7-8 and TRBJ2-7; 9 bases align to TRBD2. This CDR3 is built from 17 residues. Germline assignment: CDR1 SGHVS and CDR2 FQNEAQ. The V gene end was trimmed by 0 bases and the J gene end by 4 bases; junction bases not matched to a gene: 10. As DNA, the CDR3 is TGTGCCAGCAGCTTAGCGGCGGGGGCGGGGGGGAGGTACGAGCAGTACTTC. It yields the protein CASSLAAGAGGRYEQYF.

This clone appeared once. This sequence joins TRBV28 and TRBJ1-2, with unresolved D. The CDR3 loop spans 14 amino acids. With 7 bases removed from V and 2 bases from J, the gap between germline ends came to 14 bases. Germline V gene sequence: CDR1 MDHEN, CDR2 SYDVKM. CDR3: CASTTRVFNYGYTF. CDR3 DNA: TGTGCCAGCACCACTAGAGTGTTCAACTATGGCTACACCTTC.

The CDR3 loop is CASSKQGASYGYTF. The CDR3 coding sequence is TGTGCCAGCAGTAAACAGGGGGCCAGCTATGGCTACACCTTC. The V call is TRBV2, the J call TRBJ1-2, with 9 positions matching TRBD1. The V gene's germline CDR1 is SNHLY and CDR2 FYNNEI. The ends lost 5 bases at V and 4 bases at J; junction bases unmatched: 5. The CDR3 sequence is 14 residues long.

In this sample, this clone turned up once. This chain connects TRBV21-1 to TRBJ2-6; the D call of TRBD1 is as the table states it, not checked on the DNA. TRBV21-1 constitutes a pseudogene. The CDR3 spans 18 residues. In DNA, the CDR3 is TGTGCCAGCAGCAAAGCGGATGTGGGGGCGTCTGGGGCCAACGTCCTGACTTTC. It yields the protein CASSKADVGASGANVLTF.

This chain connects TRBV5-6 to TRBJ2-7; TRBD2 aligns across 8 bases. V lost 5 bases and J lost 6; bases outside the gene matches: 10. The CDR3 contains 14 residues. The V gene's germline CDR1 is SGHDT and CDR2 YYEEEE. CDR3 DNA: TGTGCCAGCAGTCGGGGGGGTCCCGTGGGCGAGCAGTACTTC. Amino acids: CASSRGGPVGEQYF.